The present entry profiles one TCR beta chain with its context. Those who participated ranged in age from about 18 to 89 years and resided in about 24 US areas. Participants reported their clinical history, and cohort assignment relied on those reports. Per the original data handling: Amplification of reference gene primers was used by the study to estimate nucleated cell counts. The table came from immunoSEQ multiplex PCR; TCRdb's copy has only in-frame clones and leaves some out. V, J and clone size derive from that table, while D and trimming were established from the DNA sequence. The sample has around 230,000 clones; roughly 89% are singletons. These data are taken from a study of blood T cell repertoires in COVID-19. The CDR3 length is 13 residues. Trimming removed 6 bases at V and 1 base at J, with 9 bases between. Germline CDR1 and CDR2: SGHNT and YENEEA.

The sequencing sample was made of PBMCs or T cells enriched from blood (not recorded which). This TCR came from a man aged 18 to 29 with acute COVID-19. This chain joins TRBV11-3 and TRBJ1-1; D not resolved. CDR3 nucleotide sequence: TGTGCCAGCAGTTCCCAACAGAACACTGAAGCTTTCTTT. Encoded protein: CASSSQQNTEAFF.